The entry below gives a single T cell receptor (beta chain) sequence along with its context. The data derive from a study of T cell repertoires in ileal Crohn's disease. Looking at the study overall: About half of patients got postoperative therapy: under 12 thiopurines, fewer than 20 anti-TNF. From the surgical specimen's inflamed ileum, biopsies were taken as M0.

Using immunoSEQ multiplex PCR, the repertoire was profiled, and TCRdb retains in-frame clones only, with some absent. The table has 17,000 or so clones, more than 75% seen once. Time point meaning: inflamed ileum from the surgical specimen. Sequencing was performed on ileal tissue. This clonotype was sampled from an adult with Crohn's disease.

DNA for the CDR3: TGTGCCAGCAGTCCAAGGTGGGGGTTACAAGAGACCCAGTACTTC. It encodes CASSPRWGLQETQYF. This sequence joins TRBV7-9 and TRBJ2-5; the D gene could be TRBD1 or TRBD2 (5 bases each). This CDR3 has 15 residues. The ends were cut back, 6 bases at V and 2 bases at J, with 16 bases in the middle. The germline gives CDR1 SEHNR, CDR2 FQNEAQ (reference sequence).